The present entry profiles one TCR beta chain with its context. The data were obtained in a study of T cell responses to AZD1222 COVID-19 vaccine. After removal of 4 bases from V and 5 bases from J, the junction contained 7 bases not matched to a gene. The CDR3 covers 15 residues. Looked up from germline, CDR1 is PRHDT and CDR2 is FYEKMQ (reference sequence). Using immunoSEQ multiplex PCR, the repertoire was profiled, and TCRdb retains in-frame clones only, with some absent. This table holds 130,000 or so clones, 65% to 90% found once. This TCR derives from an adult in good health. The rearrangement joins TRBV13 to TRBJ1-1; 10 bases line up with TRBD1. The sample here was peripheral blood, taken on day 0 of AZD1222 vaccination. Here the CDR3 DNA reads TGTGCCAGCAGCTCGTTAGGGACAGGGGAGACTGAAGCTTTCTTT. Its translation is CASSSLGTGETEAFF.